Included here is one TCR beta chain sequence, with context. What this receptor recognizes is not known. Per-base qualities were not stored, and no clone one base away is much larger. TCRbeta CDR3 regions were amplified from genomic DNA using the immunoSEQ Assay, a bias-controlled multiplex PCR. As for how the authors treated the data: The number of nucleated cells in each sample was estimated from the amplification of reference gene primers within the assay. To quantify the absolute abundance of each unique TCRbeta CDR3 rearrangement, sequence reads were collapsed and filtered. For each sample, productive Simpson clonality was calculated as the square root of Simpson's diversity index over productive rearrangements. TCRdb took over this immuneACCESS table, retaining in-frame rearrangements with V and J assigned. Such tables are incomplete; in checked studies, under half of the missing clones stem from an unresolved V gene, and the remainder is unexplained. The D gene and trimming were derived from the DNA, and the V and J assignments and clone size from that table. In all, the sample holds 300,000 to 350,000 clones, and roughly 86% of those were seen once. In total, the top ten clones hold around 9% of the sample.

This sample is drawn from a study of blood T cell repertoires in COVID-19 (dated by TCRdb to 2020 to 2021). The study in broad terms: Samples covering the acute and convalescent phases of COVID-19 were provided by collaborators in the United States, Italy and Spain. The prospective study material was composed of cDNA or gDNA derived from T cells, B-cell-depleted T cells, or PBMCs. A freely available public database, intended as a resource for researchers studying the immune response to SARS-CoV-2, is where the repertoires were released. Deeply sampled blood TCRbeta repertoires from subjects exposed to, actively infected with, or recovered from COVID-19 were included in the dataset. The samples were drawn from two sources: the first 160 participants of the ongoing ImmuneRACE study, and 1,254 subjects contributed by 6 global collaborators. Where available, HLA class I and class II types were obtained from metadata supplied by the sample provider rather than from assay-based typing. Sample metadata almost always included a de-identified subject ID, COVID-19 status, age in years and sex.

CDR3 length: 11 amino acids, cysteine to phenylalanine. The entry retains the CDR3 DNA only, 33 bases that are in frame from base 1. Deletion took 6 bases off V and 5 bases off J, with a span of 7 bases between the germline ends. Results the study describes overall, beyond this receptor: The amount of clinical and demographic metadata varied by source and participant and was provided uncurated.

Participants in the prospective study were aged about 18 to 100 years, lived in about two dozen United States geographic areas, and enrolled through a virtual design. In the prospective study, participants were assigned to cohorts based on the clinical history participants reported in a screening survey and a study questionnaire. Recovered participants in ImmuneRACE Cohort 3 were defined by two consecutive negative NP/OP PCR tests, clearance by a healthcare professional, or resolution of symptoms. In the prospective study, whole blood, serum and a nasopharyngeal or oropharyngeal swab were collected from each participant by mobile phlebotomists. Prospective study participants could optionally give additional blood draws and questionnaires over a roughly 2-month period. Prospective study blood samples were shipped either frozen or at room temperature before DNA extraction.

This receptor was taken from a woman between 18 and 29 years old who had recovered from COVID-19. The material sequenced was PBMCs or T cells enriched from blood (not recorded which). Recombination linked TRBV12-3 or TRBV12-4 to TRBJ1-1, with the D gene not clear enough to name. The CDR3 protein sequence reads: CASSPQTEAFF. The DNA is as follows: TGTGCCAGCAGCCCCCAGACTGAAGCTTTCTTT.